This T cell receptor beta chain appears in the sequencing data of a study of blood T cell repertoires in COVID-19. Sequencing was performed with immunoSEQ multiplex PCR; in TCRdb, only in-frame clones are kept and a portion is missing. The table has around 260,000 clones, 90% seen once. With regard to this clone: Within the sample, other DNA sequences also encode this same CDR3.

V lost 8 bases, J lost 2 bases, and 10 bases lay in between. Germline values: CDR1 LNHDA, CDR2 SQIVND (reference sequence). The CDR3 loop spans 13 amino acids. The genes are TRBV19 and TRBJ1-5; D is uncertain. Material for sequencing was PBMCs or T cells enriched from blood (not recorded which). This sequence was found in a woman in her thirties who had recovered from COVID-19. The CDR3 nucleotides are TGTGCCAGTTCCCCAACAGGCAATCAGCCCCAGCATTTT. This codes for CASSPTGNQPQHF.